This T cell receptor (beta chain) was obtained from a study of shared clonotypes between healthy human individuals. Overall study: Three plates were used per donor for CD4 naive, three for CD4 memory, two for CD8 naive and one for CD8 memory. Study-level points and caveats: Depth was large, yet rarefaction showed that sorted-subset sequencing was incomplete. Exclusively blood specimens were collected; tissue repertoires likely differ.

Note on this clone: Its antigen is undetermined. Distinct nucleotide sequences in the sample also encode this CDR3.

The germline gives CDR1 MDHEN, CDR2 SYDVKM. The CDR3 loop spans 15 amino acids. Trimming cost V 4 bases and J 7 bases; bases outside gene matches: 7. The study ran the assay at deep level. The repertoire was sequenced with immunoSEQ multiplex PCR; TCRdb's copy has only in-frame clones and lacks some. The table has 2,500,000 or so clones, just over 90% seen once. The clonotype originates from a young man in good health. Material for sequencing was naive CD4+ T cells sorted from blood. Subset described: CD45RA+ positively selected. This chain uses TRBV28 with TRBJ1-2; 12 bases align to TRBD1. Here the CDR3 reads CASSSPGQGAGGYTF. Here the CDR3 DNA reads TGTGCCAGCAGTTCACCGGGACAGGGGGCCGGTGGCTACACCTTC.